These 11 T cell receptor beta chains originate from one sample sequenced in a study of early stage breast cancer tumors. Profiling relied on immunoSEQ multiplex PCR, and the TCRdb table lists in-frame clones only, not all of them. Here the sample spans roughly 40,000 clones, about three quarters being singletons. Sequenced material: blood. These receptors all come from a person in their fifties or sixties with breast cancer.

The J gene is TRBJ1-5, the V gene TRBV27; 8 nucleotides agree with TRBD1. This CDR3 spans 16 amino acids. Trimming cost V 4 bases and J 5 bases; bases outside gene matches: 10. Germline CDR1 reads MNHEY; CDR2 reads SMNVEV (reference sequence). CDR3 loop: CASSSGTGPFYQPQHF. The CDR3 DNA sequence: TGTGCCAGCAGTTCGGGGACAGGCCCTTTTTATCAGCCCCAGCATTTT.

The chain has TRBV19 and TRBJ2-5, with TRBD1 matching 8 bases. Germline trimming cut 4 bases from V and 4 bases from J; bases unmatched to any gene: 8. The CDR3 has 15 amino acids. CDR1 LNHDA and CDR2 SQIVND come from the germline V gene (reference sequence). The CDR3 DNA follows: TGTGCCAGTAGTACGGCACTACAGGGGGGAGAGACCCAGTACTTC. Translation gives CASSTALQGGETQYF.

This sequence joins TRBV6-4 and TRBJ2-7; 7 bases line up with TRBD1. The CDR3 spans 12 residues. The V gene end was trimmed by 4 bases and the J gene end by 6 bases; junction bases not matched to a gene: 3. CDR1 and CDR2 from the germline V gene are MRHNA and SNTAGT. The CDR3 spells CASSATGPEQYV. The CDR3 DNA sequence: TGTGCCAGCAGTGCGACAGGGCCCGAGCAGTACGTC.

V is TRBV10-3 and J is TRBJ2-3, with D possibly matching TRBD2 (6 bases). Germline assignment: CDR1 ENHRY and CDR2 SYGVKD. The CDR3 loop spans 13 amino acids. Trimming cost V 8 bases and J 5 bases, with 14 bases left between them. The CDR3 is CAIGTPGRDTQYF. The CDR3 DNA is TGTGCCATCGGGACTCCCGGTCGAGATACGCAGTATTTT.

The chain recombines TRBV21-1 with TRBJ1-2; TRBD1, the table's D call, was not compared with the DNA. TRBV21-1 is a listed pseudogene. CDR3 length: 16 residues. The CDR3 loop reads CASSKALWGRDYGYTF. CDR3 DNA: TGTGCCAGCAGCAAAGCGCTCTGGGGGCGCGACTATGGCTACACCTTC.

This chain connects TRBV14 to TRBJ2-7; a possible D gene is TRBD2 (6 bases). The ends were cut back, 8 bases at V and 4 bases at J, with 15 bases in the middle. CDR3 length equals 13 residues. The germline V gene has CDR1 SGHDN and CDR2 FVKESK. CDR3: CASGRTTRYEQYF. The CDR3 DNA follows: TGTGCCAGCGGGAGGACCACTCGATACGAGCAGTACTTC.

The chain links TRBV2 to TRBJ2-1; 9 nucleotides match TRBD2. CDR3 length equals 14 residues. The junction had 6 bases not matched to a gene; V was cut back by 6 bases and J by 6 bases. CDR1 is SNHLY and CDR2 is FYNNEI in the germline V gene. The CDR3 coding sequence is TGTGCCAGCAGCACCGGGACTAGCCCCAATGAGCAGTTCTTC. This codes for CASSTGTSPNEQFF.

The genes are TRBV5-1 and TRBJ1-1; tentative D call: TRBD1 (6 bases). Germline V gene sequence: CDR1 SGHRS, CDR2 YFSETQ. The CDR3 runs 16 residues. The germline V and J ends were trimmed by 3 bases and 0 bases, with 15 bases remaining between them. This chain's CDR3 is CASSSQGTSVNTEAFF. CDR3 nucleotide sequence: TGCGCCAGCAGCTCCCAGGGGACGTCCGTGAACACTGAAGCTTTCTTT. Drawing the rest from reference TRBV5-1 and TRBJ1-1, the complete variable domain is KAGVTQTPRYLIKTRGQQVTLSCSPISGHRSVSWYQQTPGQGLQFLFEYFSETQRNKGNFPGRFSGRQFSNSRSEMNVSTLELGDSALYLCASSSQGTSVNTEAFFGQGTRLTVV.

The chain has TRBV19 and TRBJ1-5; tentatively, D is TRBD1 (5 bases). V gave up 5 bases and J gave up 6 bases, with 20 bases separating them. This CDR3 is 16 amino acids long. CDR1 LNHDA and CDR2 SQIVND come from the germline V gene (reference sequence). CDR3 DNA: TGTGCCAGTAGTCTCCGGACACTCTCATTCATTCAGCCCCAGCATTTT. Its protein is CASSLRTLSFIQPQHF.

The chain employs TRBV11-3 and TRBJ1-1, with D unresolved. Trimming pared 1 base from V and 4 bases from J, leaving 7 bases between. CDR1 SGHNT and CDR2 YENEEA come from the germline V gene. CDR3 length: 13 amino acids. Here the CDR3 reads CASSLATSTEAFF. CDR3 DNA sequence: TGTGCCAGCAGCTTAGCCACGAGCACTGAAGCTTTCTTT.

The chain joins TRBV19 to TRBJ1-2, with unresolved D. V lost 7 bases to trimming and J lost 4 bases, with 16 bases between them. This CDR3 is 14 amino acids long. Germline-derived CDR1 and CDR2 are LNHDA and SQIVND (reference sequence). The CDR3: CASTPRQDFYGYTF. CDR3 sequence (DNA): TGTGCCAGTACTCCGCGCCAGGATTTCTATGGCTACACCTTC.